The 32 T cell receptor beta chains presented below share a single source sample, sequenced in a study of cytomegalovirus exposure and HLA in healthy donors. The PCR used 60 Vbeta and 13 Jbeta primers. Profiled with immunoSEQ multiplex PCR; TCRdb holds only in-frame clones, not every one. This table has a few hundred thousand clones, under 85% appearing once. Sequenced: PBMCs. The receptors shown here come from a woman in her forties or fifties in good health and CMV-seropositive.

The chain carries TRBV7-9 and TRBJ1-2; 7 bases are shared with TRBD1. The CDR3 has 13 amino acids. The J segment lost 6 bases and the V segment lost 3 bases, leaving 4 bases of the junction unmatched. CDR1 and CDR2 (germline): SEHNR, FQNEAQ (reference sequence). CDR3 amino acids: CASSLQTGDGYTF. CDR3 sequence (DNA): TGTGCCAGCAGCTTGCAAACAGGGGATGGCTACACCTTC.

The CDR3 DNA follows: TGTGCCTGGACGGGTAGCGCTACGCAGTATTTT. It specifies CAWTGSATQYF. The chain links TRBV30 to TRBJ2-3; possible D gene TRBD2, 5 bases. The V gene's germline CDR1 is GTSNPN and CDR2 SVGIG (reference sequence). The CDR3 runs 11 residues. Trimming took 4 bases from V and 8 from J, leaving 10 bases between them.

The gene calls are TRBV18 and TRBJ1-2, with D tentatively TRBD1 (5 bases). Germline CDR1 and CDR2: KGHSH and LQKENI. V shed 4 bases and J shed 3 bases, with 9 bases lying between them. This CDR3 comprises 13 residues. The DNA for the CDR3 is TGTGCCAGCTCACAAAAACAGGACTATGGCTACACCTTC. It specifies CASSQKQDYGYTF.

The V call is TRBV29-1, the J call TRBJ1-1, with a weak D call TRBD1 (5 bases). The germline V gene encodes CDR1 SQVTM and CDR2 ANQGSEA. The length of the CDR3 is 13 residues. Trimming cost V 4 bases and J 3 bases, with 12 bases left between them. This CDR3 is CSVGGVDDTEAFF. For the CDR3, the DNA is TGCAGCGTTGGGGGGGTGGACGACACTGAAGCTTTCTTT.

J is TRBJ2-7 and V is TRBV5-6; a weak D match, TRBD2 (6 bases). The length of the CDR3 is 13 residues. The germline V gene has CDR1 SGHDT and CDR2 YYEEEE. V lost 1 base and J 3 bases, leaving 8 bases between the germline ends. The CDR3 DNA reads as TGTGCCAGCAGCTTGAGGGGAGGCTACGAGCAGTACTTC. This codes for CASSLRGGYEQYF.

This chain connects TRBV6-6 to TRBJ1-1; D unclear. The CDR3 is made up of 13 amino acids. V was cut by 5 bases and J by 5 bases, with 12 bases left in between. Looked up from germline, CDR1 is MNHNY and CDR2 is SVGAGI (reference sequence). The CDR3 DNA follows: TGTGCCAGCAGTCGTACCTCCGGGACTGAAGCTTTCTTT. It codes for CASSRTSGTEAFF.

The chain has TRBV5-1 and TRBJ1-4; D is uncertain. This CDR3 region has 15 residues. V was trimmed by 3 bases and J by 6 bases, leaving 15 bases between them. CDR1 is SGHRS and CDR2 is YFSETQ in the germline V gene. DNA for the CDR3: TGCGCCAGCAGCTCGCATTCAGGAGGGTATGAAAAACTGTTTTTT. It codes for CASSSHSGGYEKLFF.

V gene TRBV7-9 combines with J gene TRBJ2-5, with 9 bases identical to TRBD1. Near its end, the DNA agrees better with TRBJ2-7, so the J call may be wrong. The CDR3 loop spans 16 amino acids. Per the germline V gene, CDR1 is SEHNR and CDR2 is FQNEAQ (reference sequence). The CDR3 loop reads CASSQPLGQGFNEQYF. The CDR3 DNA reads TGTGCCAGCAGCCAGCCCCTGGGACAGGGTTTCAACGAGCAGTACTTC.

The chain employs TRBV19 and TRBJ2-1; D is possibly TRBD2 (7 bases). CDR3 length: 17 amino acids. V was pared by 1 base and J by 0 bases, with 13 bases between. Germline-derived CDR1 and CDR2 are LNHDA and SQIVND (reference sequence). The CDR3 spells CASSIGGGGSSYNEQFF. In DNA, the CDR3 is TGTGCCAGTAGTATAGGAGGGGGAGGGAGCTCCTACAATGAGCAGTTCTTC.

This chain links TRBV5-6 with TRBJ2-7; tentatively, D is TRBD1 (6 bases). The germline V and J ends were trimmed by 1 base and 1 base, with 6 bases remaining between them. This CDR3 is 13 amino acids long. The germline V gene encodes CDR1 SGHDT and CDR2 YYEEEE. CDR3 sequence reads: CASSLTGSYEQYF. Here the CDR3 DNA reads TGTGCCAGCAGCTTGACAGGGTCCTACGAGCAGTACTTC.

The chain couples TRBV7-2 to TRBJ2-3; no reliable D call. The CDR3 has 12 residues. The V gene lost 4 bases and the J gene lost 6 bases, with 8 bases spanning the gap. CDR1 and CDR2 (germline): SGHTA, FQGNSA. In DNA, the CDR3 is TGTGCCAGCAGCTCCCCCGAGGATACGCAGTATTTT. It codes for CASSSPEDTQYF.

V and J are TRBV29-1 and TRBJ2-7; TRBD1 is a possible D gene (5 bases). Germline V gives CDR1 SQVTM, CDR2 ANQGSEA. Trimming took off 6 bases at V and 6 bases at J, with 21 bases between the two ends. The CDR3 length is 14 residues. The CDR3 nucleotides are TGCAGCGTCCAGCATACGTCAGGGATGGGCGAGCAGTACTTC. Protein: CSVQHTSGMGEQYF.

The rearrangement uses TRBV5-1 and TRBJ1-2; a possible D gene is TRBD1 (5 bases). There are 15 residues in the CDR3. The ends were cut back, 0 bases at V and 2 bases at J, with 11 bases in the middle. Germline CDR1 and CDR2: SGHRS and YFSETQ. The CDR3 is CASSLADKGNYGYTF. DNA of the CDR3: TGCGCCAGCAGCTTGGCCGATAAGGGGAACTATGGCTACACCTTC.

This rearrangement joins TRBV30 to TRBJ2-1, with TRBD2 matching over 14 bases. Losses at the gene ends were 4 bases for V and 8 bases for J; bases not matched to a gene: 4. The CDR3 runs to 14 residues. Germline V CDR1 and CDR2: GTSNPN, SVGIG (reference sequence). CDR3 sequence (DNA): TGTGCCTGGACGGGACTAGCGGGGGCGGATGAGCAGTTCTTC. It yields the protein CAWTGLAGADEQFF.

The sample holds one count of this clone. The genes are TRBV18 and TRBJ2-3; 7 bases agree with TRBD1. Looked up from germline, CDR1 is KGHSH and CDR2 is LQKENI. V lost 4 bases, J lost 2 bases, and 6 bases stayed unmatched. The CDR3 sequence is 15 residues long. The CDR3 sequence: CASSRGQTYTDTQYF. The CDR3 DNA is TGTGCCAGCTCACGGGGACAGACTTACACAGATACGCAGTATTTT.

This chain connects TRBV28 to TRBJ2-1; the match to TRBD1 covers 9 bases. Germline values: CDR1 MDHEN, CDR2 SYDVKM. The CDR3 length is 14 residues. The V gene end was trimmed by 2 bases and the J gene end by 10 bases; junction bases not matched to a gene: 6. This chain's CDR3 is CASSLGTGRAEQFF. For the CDR3, the DNA is TGTGCCAGCAGTTTAGGGACAGGGAGGGCCGAGCAGTTCTTC. The complete variable domain, with remaining parts taken from reference TRBV28 and TRBJ2-1, reads DVKVTQSSRYLVKRTGEKVFLECVQDMDHENMFWYRQDPGLGLRLIYFSYDVKMKEKGDIPEGYSVSREKKERFSLILESASTNQTSMYLCASSLGTGRAEQFFGPGTRLTVL.

This chain connects TRBV29-1 to TRBJ2-7; maybe TRBD2 (5 bases). Deletions cut 4 bases from V and 4 bases from J, with 5 bases between. Germline V gene data show CDR1 as SQVTM and CDR2 as ANQGSEA. This CDR3 is 10 amino acids long. CDR3 bases: TGCAGCGTTGGGGAGTACGAGCAGTACTTC. This encodes CSVGEYEQYF.

Note on this clone: Compared with germline, one end of the junction differs, possibly owing to a read error. The chain recombines TRBV7-9 with TRBJ2-7; the D gene is possibly TRBD1 (6 bases). CDR3 size: 17 residues. Germline CDR1 reads SEHNR; CDR2 reads FQNEAQ (reference sequence). The CDR3 DNA reads as TGTTCCAGCAGCCTAACCGGGACACCTCCCGGCTCCTACGAGCAGTACTTC. Protein: CSSSLTGTPPGSYEQYF.

V and J are TRBV5-4 and TRBJ2-1, with D maybe TRBD1 (5 bases). This CDR3 has 14 amino acids. From germline, CDR1 is SGHNT and CDR2 YYREEE (reference sequence). V dropped 0 bases and J dropped 9 bases, with 13 bases sitting between them. Here the CDR3 reads CASSLEGQGPEQFF. Here the CDR3 DNA reads TGTGCCAGCAGCTTGGAGGGGCAGGGTCCTGAGCAGTTCTTC.

The table lists this clone with a few counts. This sequence joins TRBV2 and TRBJ1-4; no reliable D call. Germline V gene data show CDR1 as SNHLY and CDR2 as FYNNEI. There are 11 residues in the CDR3. V shed 10 bases and J shed 7 bases, with 10 bases lying between them. The CDR3 region is CATPVGEKLFF. CDR3 DNA: TGTGCCACTCCCGTCGGTGAAAAACTGTTTTTT.

The chain has TRBV2 and TRBJ2-7; TRBD1 agrees at 10 bases. The CDR3 is 13 amino acids. CDR1 and CDR2 (germline): SNHLY, FYNNEI. V dropped 7 bases and J dropped 5; count of bases not matched to a gene: 5. Written as DNA, the CDR3 is TGTGCCAGCACCTCCGGGACAGGGGACGAGCAGTACTTC. Its protein is CASTSGTGDEQYF.

This clone appeared a few times. This chain joins TRBV5-1 and TRBJ1-5; maybe TRBD1 (6 bases). V lost 0 bases and J lost 4, with 8 bases in between. This CDR3 spans 14 amino acids. Germline V gives CDR1 SGHRS, CDR2 YFSETQ. Here the CDR3 reads CASSLGDTNQPQHF. CDR3 sequence (DNA): TGCGCCAGCAGCTTGGGGGACACAAATCAGCCCCAGCATTTT.

The V and J genes are TRBV4-2 and TRBJ1-2, with TRBD1 as a possible D gene (6 bases). The V gene's germline CDR1 is LGHNA and CDR2 YNFKEQ. Trimming took 5 bases from V and 3 from J, leaving 25 bases between them. This CDR3 spans 18 amino acids. In DNA, the CDR3 is TGTGCCAGCAGCGAAAAGTCCGGGACATTCATCTTCGACTATGGCTACACCTTC. Its protein is CASSEKSGTFIFDYGYTF.

V is TRBV29-1 and J is TRBJ2-6, with a possible D match to TRBD2 (6 bases). V lost 5 bases and J 0 bases, leaving 8 bases between the germline ends. Germline V gene sequence: CDR1 SQVTM, CDR2 ANQGSEA. CDR3 length: 14 residues. CDR3 residues: CSVYGSSGANVLTF. The CDR3 bases are TGCAGCGTTTACGGGAGCTCTGGGGCCAACGTCCTGACTTTC.

This chain connects TRBV27 to TRBJ2-5, with D possibly TRBD2 on 5 matching bases. The CDR3 consists of 16 residues. Trimming removed 5 bases from V and 1 base from J, with 17 bases in between. Germline CDR1 MNHEY, CDR2 SMNVEV (reference sequence). The chain's CDR3 is CASSLNPYSAQETQYF. Written as DNA, the CDR3 is TGTGCCAGCAGTCTCAACCCATATAGCGCCCAAGAGACCCAGTACTTC.

The chain combines TRBV28 with TRBJ1-4, with a possible D match to TRBD1 (5 bases). V shed 7 bases and J shed 14 bases, with 17 bases lying between them. The V gene's germline CDR1 is MDHEN and CDR2 SYDVKM. The CDR3 is made up of 12 amino acids. The CDR3 nucleotides read TGTGCCAGCACCGCGGGGCCCGAGGGCCTGTTTTTT. This translates into CASTAGPEGLFF.

CDR3 in DNA: TGTGCCAGCAGCTGGGGGCGGGGGAAAGAGACCCAGTACTTC. This codes for CASSWGRGKETQYF. This chain connects TRBV7-4 to TRBJ2-5; tentatively, D is TRBD2 (7 bases). The germline V gene encodes CDR1 SGHVT and CDR2 SQSDAQ. The germline V and J ends were trimmed by 4 bases and 3 bases, with 12 bases remaining between them. The CDR3 has 14 residues.

The chain employs TRBV7-3 and TRBJ1-2; D is uncertain. Germline CDR1 is SGHTA and CDR2 is FQGTGA. V shed 0 bases and J shed 7 bases, with 12 bases lying between them. This CDR3 has 14 residues. This chain's CDR3 is CASSLTPAGVGYTF. CDR3 bases: TGTGCCAGCAGCTTAACTCCCGCCGGGGTTGGCTACACCTTC.

The V call is TRBV5-1, the J call TRBJ2-7; D remains unclear. V was shortened by 4 bases and J by 1 base, with 9 bases between the two germline ends. The CDR3 extends over 13 amino acids. CDR1 and CDR2 from the germline V gene are SGHRS and YFSETQ. CDR3 region: CASSPTISYEQYF. CDR3 coding DNA: TGCGCCAGCAGCCCGACAATTTCCTACGAGCAGTACTTC.

The chain combines TRBV14 with TRBJ1-2, with 9 nucleotides matching TRBD1. With 5 bases clipped from V and 8 bases from J, the junction kept 12 bases outside the gene matches. CDR1 is SGHDN, CDR2 FVKESK, per germline. CDR3 length: 15 amino acids. CDR3: CASSIGTGPFRGYTF. In nucleotides, the CDR3 is TGTGCCAGCAGCATCGGGACAGGGCCTTTCCGGGGCTACACCTTC.

This chain uses TRBV28 with TRBJ2-3; D is possibly TRBD2 (5 bases). The CDR3 is 14 amino acids. V lost 11 bases to trimming and J lost 0 bases, with 15 bases between them. Germline V CDR1 and CDR2: MDHEN, SYDVKM. CDR3 sequence reads: CAHQDGESTDTQYF. The DNA for the CDR3 is TGTGCCCACCAGGACGGGGAGAGCACAGATACGCAGTATTTT.

This clone showed up just once. This chain uses TRBV7-2 with TRBJ1-1, with D uncertain. Germline-derived CDR1 and CDR2 are SGHTA and FQGNSA. CDR3 length equals 15 residues. Trimming pared 1 base from V and 4 bases from J, leaving 13 bases between. CDR3 in DNA: TGTGCCAGCAGCTTAGGGGAGGCTGGGAGCACTGAAGCTTTCTTT. Translating it yields CASSLGEAGSTEAFF.